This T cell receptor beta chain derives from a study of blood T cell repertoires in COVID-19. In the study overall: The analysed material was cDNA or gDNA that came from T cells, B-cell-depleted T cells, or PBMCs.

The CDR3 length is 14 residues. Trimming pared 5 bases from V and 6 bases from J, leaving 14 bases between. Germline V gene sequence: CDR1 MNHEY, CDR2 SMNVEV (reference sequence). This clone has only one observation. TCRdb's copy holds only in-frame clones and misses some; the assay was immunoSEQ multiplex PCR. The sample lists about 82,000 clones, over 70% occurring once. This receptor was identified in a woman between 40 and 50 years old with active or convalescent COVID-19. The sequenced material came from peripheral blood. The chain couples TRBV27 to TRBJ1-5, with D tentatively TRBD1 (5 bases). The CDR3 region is CASSPYQGFQPQHF. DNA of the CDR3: TGTGCCAGCAGTCCGTACCAGGGTTTTCAGCCCCAGCATTTT.